These T cell receptor beta chains were read from a single sample in a study of cytomegalovirus exposure and HLA in healthy donors. Produced via immunoSEQ multiplex PCR; TCRdb's table is partial and in-frame only. The data show about 37,000 clones, roughly 79% seen once. Specimen: PBMCs. These receptors originate from a woman aged 40 to 55 in good health and CMV-seronegative. The CDR3 runs from the conserved cysteine through the conserved F or W. D genes are given only for firm matches. Rows may omit the clone size; those that give it use once, few, many or a size class.

v_gene	abundance	d_gene	j_gene	CDR3nt	CDR3aa
TRBV5-1	few	-	TRBJ1-4	TGCGCCAGCAGCCCCACCGGTACAACTAATGAAAAACTGTTTTTT	CASSPTGTTNEKLFF
TRBV7-9	-	-	TRBJ1-4	TGTGCCAGCAGCCACCCGAGGGGGGAAAAACTGTTTTTT	CASSHPRGEKLFF
TRBV19	-	-	TRBJ1-4	TGTGCCAGTAGTCTAAGGGGCGGAATTGAAAAACTGTTTTTT	CASSLRGGIEKLFF
TRBV6-5	few	-	TRBJ2-7	TGTGCCAGCACCAGAAGATACTCCTACGAGCAGTACTTC	CASTRRYSYEQYF
TRBV7-3	-	-	TRBJ1-6	TGTGCCAGCAGCAAAAGCGGTGGGAATTCACCCCTCCACTTT	CASSKSGGNSPLHF
TRBV27	few	-	TRBJ1-2	TGTGCCAGCAGTTTAAATAATCGGGGAATATATGGCTACACCTTC	CASSLNNRGIYGYTF
TRBV6-1	-	-	TRBJ1-2	TGTGCCAGCAGTGAAGATAGGGGTGGCTATGGCTACACCTTC	CASSEDRGGYGYTF
TRBV5-1	-	-	TRBJ2-3	TGCGCCAGCAGCTTCGGAGATTACACAGATACGCAGTATTTT	CASSFGDYTDTQYF
TRBV6-1	-	-	TRBJ1-2	TGTGCCAGCAGTGAAGCCGTGAAAAAGGCGGGGGGGTATGGCTACACCTTC	CASSEAVKKAGGYGYTF
TRBV5-1	-	TRBD1	TRBJ1-1	TGCGCCAGCAGCTTAGGGACAGCCCTCACTGAAGCTTTCTTT	CASSLGTALTEAFF
TRBV4-3	-	-	TRBJ2-1	TGCGCCAGCAGCCAAGCTAGGGGTGTCGGAGAGCAGTTCTTC	CASSQARGVGEQFF